This is a list of T cell receptor beta chains from one sample in a study of blood T cells in healthy people across ages. One entry per CDR3 protein, called by TCRdb with MiXCR from the 5' RACE reads. Seen here are roughly 800,000 distinct CDR3 sequences, 25% observed once, and the top ten hold more than 7.5%. The sample was also linked to a second study, of T cells of mothers and their children.

Sequencing was performed on blood. All receptors derive from a boy aged 10-17 years in good health. Both conserved end residues are part of each CDR3. D genes are given only for firm matches. The size entry is marked missing in some rows and otherwise reads once, few, many or a size class.

few,TRBJ1-2,TRBV9,NA,CASSGQHVGYTF,TGTGCCAGCAGCGGACAACATGTCGGCTACACCTTC
once,TRBJ1-4,TRBV20-1,NA,CSAREHNKWVEKLFF,TGCAGTGCTAGAGAGCACAATAAGTGGGTCGAAAAACTGTTTTTT
once,TRBJ2-7,TRBV15,TRBD2,CATSSIQREDDEQYF,TGTGCCACCAGCAGTATCCAGCGGGAGGACGACGAGCAGTACTTC
few,TRBJ2-1,TRBV20-1,NA,CSARGSGGNEQFF,TGCAGTGCTAGAGGGAGTGGGGGGAATGAGCAGTTCTTC
NA,TRBJ2-1,TRBV6-6,TRBD2,CASSSPAAGGPDEQFF,TGTGCCAGCAGTTCCCCCGCGGCGGGGGGGCCGGATGAGCAGTTCTTC
few,TRBJ2-4,TRBV7-2,NA,CASSLKGIGNIQYF,TGTGCCAGCAGCTTAAAGGGAATTGGAAACATTCAGTACTTC
few,TRBJ1-2,TRBV3-1,NA,CASSQIAAGDYGYTF,TGTGCCAGCAGCCAAATCGCAGCAGGGGACTATGGCTACACCTTC
few,TRBJ2-2,TRBV4-1,TRBD1,CASSQEWSGGFTGELFF,TGCGCCAGCAGCCAAGAATGGTCAGGGGGTTTTACCGGGGAGCTGTTTTTT
NA,TRBJ2-1,TRBV12-5,NA,CASGLGQATYNEQFF,TGTGCTAGTGGTTTGGGACAGGCCACCTACAATGAGCAGTTCTTC
few,TRBJ2-7,TRBV5-1,TRBD1,CASTWTGDTYEQYF,TGCGCCAGCACCTGGACAGGAGACACCTACGAGCAGTACTTC
few,TRBJ2-7,TRBV18,NA,CASSQTAYEQYF,TGTGCCAGCTCGCAGACAGCCTACGAGCAGTACTTC